This is a list of T cell receptor beta chains from one sample in a study of cytotoxic CD8 clonotypes in ibrutinib-treated CLL. Profiling relied on immunoSEQ multiplex PCR, and the TCRdb table lists in-frame clones only, not all of them. The sample shows approximately 100,000 clones, roughly 60% of them seen only once. This specimen was PBMCs, taken after 24 months of ibrutinib treatment. Receptors were obtained from a human donor with chronic lymphocytic leukemia. CDR3s include the opening cysteine and the closing phenylalanine or tryptophan. Fields, in order: clone size, V gene, J gene, D gene, CDR3 protein, CDR3 DNA. A D gene is named only where the DNA matches it firmly. Not every row has a clone size; where given, it reads once, few, many or a size class.

NA	TRBV6-1	TRBJ1-5	NA	CASYKGHNQPQHF	TGTGCCAGTTATAAAGGCCACAATCAGCCCCAGCATTTT
NA	TRBV11-1	TRBJ2-3	TRBD2	CASSPRGGPSTDTQYF	TGTGCCAGCAGCCCCCGGGGGGGCCCTAGCACAGATACGCAGTATTTT
once	TRBV5-1	TRBJ2-5	NA	CASRPDRAQETQYF	TGCGCCAGCAGGCCTGACAGAGCCCAAGAGACCCAGTACTTC
few	TRBV29-1	TRBJ1-2	TRBD1	CSVDRGAYGYTF	TGCAGCGTTGACAGGGGGGCCTATGGCTACACCTTC
NA	TRBV5-1	TRBJ2-1	TRBD2	CASSFYGAGVAYNEQFF	TGCGCCAGCAGCTTCTACGGGGCGGGGGTAGCCTACAATGAGCAGTTCTTC
NA	TRBV10-2	TRBJ1-1	NA	CASRIIRDDTEAFF	TGCGCCAGCCGTATCATTAGGGACGACACTGAAGCTTTCTTT
NA	TRBV11-1	TRBJ1-1	NA	CASSHHTFMNTEAFF	TGTGCCAGCAGCCACCACACCTTCATGAACACTGAAGCTTTCTTT
NA	TRBV7-6	TRBJ2-1	NA	CASSLAQGLKTYNEQFF	TGTGCCAGCAGCTTAGCGCAAGGCTTAAAGACCTACAATGAGCAGTTCTTC
NA	TRBV5-1	TRBJ2-3	NA	CASSLEGSPDTQYF	TGCGCCAGCAGCTTGGAGGGTAGCCCAGATACGCAGTATTTT
NA	TRBV5-4	TRBJ2-7	TRBD1	CASSQGQGPYEQYF	TGTGCCAGCAGCCAGGGACAGGGGCCGTACGAGCAGTACTTC
NA	TRBV10-3	TRBJ1-2	NA	CAISESDGYTF	TGTGCCATCAGTGAAAGCGACGGCTACACCTTC
NA	TRBV21-1	TRBJ1-6	NA	CASSADRALDSPLHF	TGTGCCAGCAGCGCCGACAGGGCCTTGGATTCACCCCTCCACTTT
few	TRBV28	TRBJ1-4	NA	CASSLRQLNEKLFF	TGTGCCAGCAGTCTACGACAGCTTAATGAAAAACTGTTTTTT
NA	TRBV6-5	TRBJ1-2	NA	CASKGRGYTF	TGTGCCAGCAAGGGACGAGGCTACACCTTC
few	TRBV12-5	TRBJ2-1	NA	CASGLGEVGQFF	TGTGCTAGTGGTTTGGGGGAAGTCGGGCAGTTCTTC
NA	TRBV7-3	TRBJ2-6	NA	CASSLFGRASGANVLTF	TGTGCCAGCAGCTTGTTTGGCAGGGCCTCTGGGGCCAACGTCCTGACTTTC
NA	TRBV7-2	TRBJ1-1	NA	CASSNQGNTEAFF	TGTGCCAGCAGTAACCAGGGGAACACTGAAGCTTTCTTT
NA	TRBV18	TRBJ2-2	TRBD2	CASRSGGVSNTGELFF	TGTGCCAGCCGGAGCGGGGGCGTCTCGAACACCGGGGAGCTGTTTTTT
NA	TRBV25-1	TRBJ2-7	NA	CASSEGGTRYEQYF	TGTGCCAGCAGTGAAGGTGGGACACGCTACGAGCAGTACTTC
NA	TRBV30	TRBJ1-3	NA	CAWSPGAPGNTIYF	TGTGCCTGGAGTCCGGGGGCCCCGGGAAACACCATATATTTT
NA	TRBV7-9	TRBJ1-6	TRBD1	CASSTGGYSPLHF	TGTGCCAGCAGCACAGGGGGCTATTCACCCCTCCACTTT
NA	TRBV28	TRBJ2-6	TRBD1	CASSLGQGVPGANVLTF	TGTGCCAGCAGTTTAGGACAGGGGGTCCCTGGGGCCAACGTCCTGACTTTC
NA	TRBV23-1	TRBJ1-5	NA	CASSRLRTESNQPQHF	TGCGCCAGCAGTCGGCTACGGACCGAGAGCAATCAGCCCCAGCATTTT
NA	TRBV5-6	TRBJ2-2	NA	CASSLERALNTGELFF	TGTGCCAGCAGCTTGGAAAGGGCTCTTAACACCGGGGAGCTGTTTTTT
NA	TRBV29-1	TRBJ2-3	NA	CSLGGSLTDTQYF	TGCAGCCTGGGAGGCAGCCTCACAGATACGCAGTATTTT
once	TRBV4-3	TRBJ2-7	TRBD1	CASSRDRGYEQYF	TGCGCCAGCAGCCGGGACAGGGGTTACGAGCAGTACTTC
few	TRBV9	TRBJ2-6	NA	CASPGGVSGANVLTF	TGTGCCAGCCCCGGGGGAGTGAGCGGGGCCAACGTCCTGACTTTC
NA	TRBV6-5	TRBJ1-3	NA	CASSYLDTIYF	TGTGCCAGCAGTTACCTGGACACCATATATTTT
NA	TRBV5-4	TRBJ2-7	TRBD1	CASSERLRTGGIYEQYF	TGTGCCAGCAGCGAAAGGCTGCGGACAGGGGGTATCTACGAGCAGTACTTC
NA	TRBV27	TRBJ2-7	NA	CASSLGQSYEQYF	TGTGCCAGCAGTTTAGGGCAGTCCTACGAGCAGTACTTC
NA	TRBV30	TRBJ2-7	TRBD2	CAWTTSGGYEQYF	TGTGCCTGGACGACTAGCGGGGGTTATGAGCAGTACTTC
once	TRBV18	TRBJ1-5	NA	CASSPPGGGDQPQHF	TGTGCCAGCTCACCACCAGGCGGTGGGGATCAGCCCCAGCATTTT
once	TRBV7-6	TRBJ2-2	NA	CASSARDGGELFF	TGTGCCAGCAGCGCAAGGGATGGCGGGGAGCTGTTTTTT
NA	TRBV5-5	TRBJ2-7	NA	CASDPRDPYEQYF	TGTGCCAGCGATCCACGGGACCCCTACGAGCAGTACTTC
NA	TRBV7-2	TRBJ1-4	TRBD1	CASSLVGQGNEKLFF	TGTGCCAGCAGCTTAGTGGGACAGGGTAATGAAAAACTGTTTTTT
few	TRBV6-5	TRBJ2-7	NA	CASRPANVYEQYF	TGTGCCAGCAGACCAGCTAACGTCTACGAGCAGTACTTC
NA	TRBV29-1	TRBJ2-3	NA	CSVTVGGSTDTQYF	TGCAGCGTGACCGTGGGGGGCTCCACAGATACGCAGTATTTT
once	TRBV30	TRBJ2-2	NA	CAWRFAGAGNTGELFF	TGTGCCTGGAGGTTTGCGGGGGCGGGGAACACCGGGGAGCTGTTTTTT
NA	TRBV10-3	TRBJ1-2	TRBD1	CAISVGSRGHGYTF	TGTGCCATCAGTGTGGGGTCAAGGGGGCACGGCTACACCTTC
NA	TRBV15	TRBJ1-5	NA	CATSSGQSNQPQHF	TGTGCCACCAGCAGTGGACAGTCTAATCAGCCCCAGCATTTT
NA	TRBV10-3	TRBJ1-5	NA	CAISPGVDGPQHF	TGTGCCATCAGCCCCGGGGTTGATGGGCCCCAGCATTTT
NA	TRBV6-6	TRBJ2-7	NA	CASSSPTTIHEQYF	TGTGCCAGCAGTAGCCCGACTACCATCCACGAGCAGTACTTC
NA	TRBV2	TRBJ2-7	TRBD1	CASMAVDRDSTYEQYF	TGTGCCAGCATGGCGGTCGACAGGGATAGCACCTACGAGCAGTACTTC
NA	TRBV19	TRBJ2-6	TRBD1	CASTFIGQGLSGANVLTF	TGTGCCAGTACCTTTATAGGACAGGGATTATCTGGGGCCAACGTCCTGACTTTC
few	TRBV7-9	TRBJ1-4	NA	CASSSVATNEKLFF	TGTGCCAGCTCCTCCGTTGCAACTAATGAAAAACTGTTTTTT
NA	TRBV25-1	TRBJ1-4	NA	CASSEIGGLEIDEKLFF	TGTGCCAGCAGTGAAATAGGGGGTTTGGAGATTGATGAAAAACTGTTTTTT
NA	TRBV7-8	TRBJ2-2	TRBD1	CASSLRTGFTGELFF	TGTGCCAGCAGCTTAAGGACAGGCTTCACCGGGGAGCTGTTTTTT